These 13 T cell receptor beta chains came from one sample sequenced in a study of blood T cell repertoires in COVID-19. Repertoires were generated with immunoSEQ multiplex PCR, while TCRdb's copy carries only in-frame clones and drops some. The sample contains approximately 250,000 clones, about 87% of which appear only once. Sequenced material: PBMCs or T cells enriched from blood (not recorded which). The receptors were gathered from a woman in her twenties or thirties with acute COVID-19.

The chain couples TRBV7-2 to TRBJ2-1, with D perhaps TRBD2 (5 bases). Germline V CDR1 and CDR2: SGHTA, FQGNSA. This CDR3 spans 14 amino acids. Between the trimmed V and J ends, which lost 2 bases and 8 bases, there was a span of 13 bases. The CDR3 DNA follows: TGTGCCAGCAGCTTATCCACTAGTCGCGATGAGCAGTTCTTC. It yields the protein CASSLSTSRDEQFF.

The V gene is TRBV6-2 or TRBV6-3, the J gene TRBJ1-1, with a possible D match to TRBD1 (5 bases). Germline CDR1 and CDR2: MNHEY and SVGEGT. This CDR3 comprises 14 residues. Trimming removed 4 bases from V and 1 base from J, with 10 bases in between. For the CDR3, the DNA is TGTGCCAGCAGTTGGTTCACAGGGAACACTGAAGCTTTCTTT. This encodes CASSWFTGNTEAFF.

V and J are TRBV27 and TRBJ2-3; D gene ambiguous. The CDR3 totals 12 residues. V lost 8 bases and J 3 bases, leaving 9 bases between the germline ends. Per the germline V gene, CDR1 is MNHEY and CDR2 is SMNVEV (reference sequence). The CDR3 loop reads CASVSETDTQYF. As DNA, the CDR3 is TGTGCCAGCGTGTCAGAAACAGATACGCAGTATTTT.

This rearrangement joins TRBV7-8 to TRBJ2-5; 9 positions match TRBD1. Germline CDR1 and CDR2: SGHVS and FQNEAQ. After removal of 4 bases from V and 3 bases from J, the junction contained 6 bases not matched to a gene. The CDR3 has 15 amino acids. CDR3 sequence reads: CASSSYRGPKETQYF. In nucleotides, the CDR3 is TGTGCCAGCAGCTCCTACAGGGGGCCTAAAGAGACCCAGTACTTC.

The chain has TRBV28 and TRBJ2-1; TRBD2 matches at 10 bases. Germline V gene sequence: CDR1 MDHEN, CDR2 SYDVKM. V trimming: 5 bases; J trimming: 4 bases; junction bases outside the gene matches: 8. The CDR3 consists of 16 residues. CDR3 DNA: TGTGCCAGCAGTCTCCCCCTAGCGGGAGAATACAATGAGCAGTTCTTC. Its protein product is CASSLPLAGEYNEQFF. Full variable domain (missing parts from reference TRBV28 and TRBJ2-1): DVKVTQSSRYLVKRTGEKVFLECVQDMDHENMFWYRQDPGLGLRLIYFSYDVKMKEKGDIPEGYSVSREKKERFSLILESASTNQTSMYLCASSLPLAGEYNEQFFGPGTRLTVL.

The chain combines TRBV30 with TRBJ1-1, with D maybe TRBD1 (6 bases). Germline V gene lookup returns CDR1 GTSNPN and CDR2 SVGIG (reference sequence). This CDR3 spans 13 amino acids. Trimming removed 4 bases from V and 1 base from J, with 10 bases in between. CDR3 sequence (DNA): TGTGCCTGGATCAGGGGCGAGAACACTGAAGCTTTCTTT. Its protein is CAWIRGENTEAFF.

This chain's CDR3 is CASSLVAGKLVGEKLFF. The CDR3, as DNA: TGCGCCAGCAGCTTGGTGGCAGGGAAGCTTGTCGGAGAAAAACTGTTTTTT. This chain uses TRBV5-1 with TRBJ1-4, with D perhaps TRBD1 (5 bases). The V end was cut by 0 bases, the J end by 8 bases, with 20 bases between. Germline V gene sequence: CDR1 SGHRS, CDR2 YFSETQ. This CDR3 comprises 17 residues.

V usage is TRBV9 and J usage is TRBJ2-6; the match to TRBD2 covers 10 bases. Germline CDR1 and CDR2: SGDLS and YYNGEE. The CDR3 is made up of 20 amino acids. With V trimmed by 3 bases and J by 0 bases, 12 bases remained unmatched. This chain's CDR3 is CASSETGGLADNSGANVLTF. The CDR3 DNA follows: TGTGCCAGCAGCGAAACGGGAGGACTAGCGGACAACTCTGGGGCCAACGTCCTGACTTTC.

The chain uses TRBV5-1 and TRBJ1-6; D unresolved. There are 15 residues in the CDR3. Trimming took 6 bases from V and 8 from J, leaving 18 bases between them. Germline loops: CDR1 SGHRS, CDR2 YFSETQ. CDR3 sequence reads: CASNVNGRVDSPLHF. The CDR3 DNA sequence: TGCGCCAGCAACGTCAACGGGAGGGTGGATTCACCCCTCCACTTT.

CDR3 DNA sequence: TGTGCCAGCAGCCTTTCAGCGGGAGTGGGCACAGATACGCAGTATTTT. Translated: CASSLSAGVGTDTQYF. The gene calls are TRBV6-6 and TRBJ2-3; TRBD2 matches at 8 bases. After removal of 6 bases from V and 1 base from J, the junction contained 9 bases not matched to a gene. Germline assignment: CDR1 MNHNY and CDR2 SVGAGI (reference sequence). The CDR3 runs 16 residues.

This clone was counted a single time. The CDR3 bases are TGTGCCAGTAGGCGGACCGGGACAGGGACATACGAGCAGTACTTC. Translation: CASRRTGTGTYEQYF. V and J are TRBV19 and TRBJ2-7, with TRBD1 identical over 9 bases. The J segment lost 4 bases and the V segment lost 6 bases, leaving 10 bases of the junction unmatched. CDR3 length: 15 residues. Germline loops: CDR1 LNHDA, CDR2 SQIVND (reference sequence).

The chain uses TRBV28 and TRBJ1-1; 7 positions match TRBD1. The CDR3 is made up of 15 amino acids. Germline V gene data show CDR1 as MDHEN and CDR2 as SYDVKM. With V trimmed by 5 bases and J by 1 base, 7 bases remained unmatched. CDR3 region: CASSGRQGKNTEAFF. CDR3 DNA: TGTGCCAGCAGTGGGCGACAGGGAAAGAACACTGAAGCTTTCTTT.

CDR3 region: CASSVKRTVQETQYF. The CDR3 DNA follows: TGTGCCAGCAGCGTAAAGCGCACGGTGCAAGAGACCCAGTACTTC. The chain joins TRBV7-2 to TRBJ2-5, with D unclear. CDR1 is SGHTA and CDR2 is FQGNSA in the germline V gene. V was pared by 5 bases and J by 2 bases, with 15 bases between. This CDR3 has 15 residues. The variable domain in full, with the rest retrieved from reference TRBV7-2 and TRBJ2-5, is GAGVSQSPSNKVTEKGKDVELRCDPISGHTALYWYRQSLGQGLEFLIYFQGNSAPDKSGLPSDRFSAERTGGSVSTLTIQRTQQEDSAVYLCASSVKRTVQETQYFGPGTRLLVL.